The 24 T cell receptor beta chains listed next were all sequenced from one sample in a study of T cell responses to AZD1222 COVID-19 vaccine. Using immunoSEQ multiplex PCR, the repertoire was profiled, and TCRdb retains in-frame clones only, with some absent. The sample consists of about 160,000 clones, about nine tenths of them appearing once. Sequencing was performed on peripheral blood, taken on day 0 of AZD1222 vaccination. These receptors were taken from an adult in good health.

The CDR3 here is CASSVDYSGTQYF. The CDR3 DNA is TGTGCCAGCAGCGTGGACTATTCGGGCACGCAGTATTTT. This chain links TRBV5-4 with TRBJ2-3, with D maybe TRBD2 (6 bases). Germline V gene lookup returns CDR1 SGHNT and CDR2 YYREEE (reference sequence). The CDR3 totals 13 residues. V was cut by 4 bases and J by 9 bases, with 15 bases left in between.

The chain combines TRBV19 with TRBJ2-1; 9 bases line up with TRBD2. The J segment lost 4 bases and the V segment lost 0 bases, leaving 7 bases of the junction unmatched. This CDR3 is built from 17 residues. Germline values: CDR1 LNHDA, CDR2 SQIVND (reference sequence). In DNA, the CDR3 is TGTGCCAGTAGTATAGACTCGGGACTAGCAAGATACAATGAGCAGTTCTTC. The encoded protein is CASSIDSGLARYNEQFF.

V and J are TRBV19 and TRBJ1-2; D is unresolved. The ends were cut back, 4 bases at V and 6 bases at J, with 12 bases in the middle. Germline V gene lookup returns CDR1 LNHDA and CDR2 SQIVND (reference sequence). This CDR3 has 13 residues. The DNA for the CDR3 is TGTGCCAGTAGTAGGGCAATTCGGGATGGCTACACCTTC. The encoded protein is CASSRAIRDGYTF.

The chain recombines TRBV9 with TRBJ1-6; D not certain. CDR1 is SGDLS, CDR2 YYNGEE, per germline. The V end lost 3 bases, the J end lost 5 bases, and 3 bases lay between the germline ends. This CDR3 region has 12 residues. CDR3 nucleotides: TGTGCCAGCAGCGGAAATAATTCACCCCTCCACTTT. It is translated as CASSGNNSPLHF.

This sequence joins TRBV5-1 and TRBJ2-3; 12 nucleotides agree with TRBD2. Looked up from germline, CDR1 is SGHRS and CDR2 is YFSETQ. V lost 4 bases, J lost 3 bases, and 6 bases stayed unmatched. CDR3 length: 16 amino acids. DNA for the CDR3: TGCGCCAGCAGCACCGGACTAGCGGGGCCGACAGATACGCAGTATTTT. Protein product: CASSTGLAGPTDTQYF.

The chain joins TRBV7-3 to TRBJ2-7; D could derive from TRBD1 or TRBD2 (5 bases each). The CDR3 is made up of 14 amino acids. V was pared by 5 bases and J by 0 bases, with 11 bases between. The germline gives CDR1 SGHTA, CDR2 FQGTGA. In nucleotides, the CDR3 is TGTGCCAGCAGCCCAAATGGGGGCTCCTACGAGCAGTACTTC. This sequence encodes CASSPNGGSYEQYF.

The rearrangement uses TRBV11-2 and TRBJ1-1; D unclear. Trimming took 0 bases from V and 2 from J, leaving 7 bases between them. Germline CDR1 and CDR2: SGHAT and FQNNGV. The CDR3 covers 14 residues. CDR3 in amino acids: CASSLDRINTEAFF. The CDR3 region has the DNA TGTGCCAGCAGCTTAGACAGGATAAACACTGAAGCTTTCTTT.

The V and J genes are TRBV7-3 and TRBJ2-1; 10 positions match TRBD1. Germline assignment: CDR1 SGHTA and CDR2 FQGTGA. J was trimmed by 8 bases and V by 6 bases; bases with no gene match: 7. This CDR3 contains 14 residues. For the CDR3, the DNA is TGTGCCAGCAGGTGGGACAGGGGAGCCGATGAGCAGTTCTTC. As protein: CASRWDRGADEQFF.

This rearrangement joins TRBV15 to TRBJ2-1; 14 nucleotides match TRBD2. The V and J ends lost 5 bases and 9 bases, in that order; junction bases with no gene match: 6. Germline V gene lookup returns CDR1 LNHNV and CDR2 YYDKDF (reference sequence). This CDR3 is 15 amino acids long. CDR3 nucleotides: TGTGCCACCAGCGATGGGACTAGCGGGAGCGCTGAGCAGTTCTTC. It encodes CATSDGTSGSAEQFF.

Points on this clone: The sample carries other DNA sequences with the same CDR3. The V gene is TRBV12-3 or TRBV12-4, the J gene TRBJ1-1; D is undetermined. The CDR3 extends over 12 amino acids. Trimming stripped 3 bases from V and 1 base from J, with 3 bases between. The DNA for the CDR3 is TGTGCCAGCAGTTTCGGGAACACTGAAGCTTTCTTT. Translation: CASSFGNTEAFF.

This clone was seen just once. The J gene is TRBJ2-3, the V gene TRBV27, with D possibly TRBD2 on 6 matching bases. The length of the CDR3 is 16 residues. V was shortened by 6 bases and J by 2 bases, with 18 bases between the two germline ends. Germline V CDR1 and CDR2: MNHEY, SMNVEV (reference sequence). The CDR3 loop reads CASRYFSGDNTDTQYF. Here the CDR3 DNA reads TGTGCCAGCAGATATTTTAGCGGAGACAACACAGATACGCAGTATTTT.

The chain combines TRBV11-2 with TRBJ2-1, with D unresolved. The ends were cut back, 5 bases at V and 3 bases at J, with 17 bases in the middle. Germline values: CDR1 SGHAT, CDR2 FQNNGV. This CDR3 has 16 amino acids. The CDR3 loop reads CASSPRGRYDYNEQFF. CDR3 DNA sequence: TGTGCCAGCAGCCCCAGAGGCCGTTATGACTACAATGAGCAGTTCTTC.

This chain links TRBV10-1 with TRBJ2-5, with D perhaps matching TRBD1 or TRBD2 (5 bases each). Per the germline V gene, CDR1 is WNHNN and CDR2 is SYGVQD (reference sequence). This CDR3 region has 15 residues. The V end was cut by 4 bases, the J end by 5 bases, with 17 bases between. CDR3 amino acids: CASSGKAGTGETQYF. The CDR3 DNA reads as TGCGCCAGCAGTGGAAAAGCCGGGACCGGGGAGACCCAGTACTTC.

The CDR3 loop is CATSSRGGSNYNEQFF. DNA for the CDR3: TGTGCCACCAGCAGCCGGGGGGGGAGCAACTACAATGAGCAGTTCTTC. The gene calls are TRBV15 and TRBJ2-1, with 8 bases matching TRBD2. Per germline, CDR1 LNHNV and CDR2 YYDKDF (reference sequence). J was trimmed by 3 bases and V by 3 bases; bases with no gene match: 7. The CDR3 covers 16 residues.

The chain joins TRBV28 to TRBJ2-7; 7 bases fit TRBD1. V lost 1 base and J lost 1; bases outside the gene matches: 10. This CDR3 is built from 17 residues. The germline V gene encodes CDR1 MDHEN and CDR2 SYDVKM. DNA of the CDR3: TGTGCCAGCAGTTTATTTCCGGTGACAGGGACATCCTACGAGCAGTACTTC. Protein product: CASSLFPVTGTSYEQYF.

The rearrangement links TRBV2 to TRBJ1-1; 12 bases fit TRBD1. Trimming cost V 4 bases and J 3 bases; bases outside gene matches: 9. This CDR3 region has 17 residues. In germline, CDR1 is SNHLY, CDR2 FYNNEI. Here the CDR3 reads CASSVRGQGAWDTEAFF. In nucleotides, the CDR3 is TGTGCCAGCAGTGTGAGGGGACAGGGGGCTTGGGACACTGAAGCTTTCTTT.

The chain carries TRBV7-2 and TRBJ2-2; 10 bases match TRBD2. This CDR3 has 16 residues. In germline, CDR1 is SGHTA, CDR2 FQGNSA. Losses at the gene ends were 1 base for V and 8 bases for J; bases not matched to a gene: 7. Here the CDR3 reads CASSLVASGRRGELFF. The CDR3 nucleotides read TGTGCCAGCAGCTTAGTGGCTAGCGGGAGAAGGGGGGAGCTGTTTTTT.

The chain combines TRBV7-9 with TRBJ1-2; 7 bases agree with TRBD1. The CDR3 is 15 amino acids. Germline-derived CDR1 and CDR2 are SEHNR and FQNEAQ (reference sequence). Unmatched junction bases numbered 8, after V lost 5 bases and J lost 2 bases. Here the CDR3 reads CASSDDREGNYGYTF. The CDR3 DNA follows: TGTGCCAGCAGCGATGACAGGGAGGGCAACTATGGCTACACCTTC. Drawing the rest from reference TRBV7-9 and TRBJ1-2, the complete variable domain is DTGVSQNPRHKITKRGQNVTFRCDPISEHNRLYWYRQTLGQGPEFLTYFQNEAQLEKSRLLSDRFSAERPKGSFSTLEIQRTEQGDSAMYLCASSDDREGNYGYTFGSGTRLTVV.

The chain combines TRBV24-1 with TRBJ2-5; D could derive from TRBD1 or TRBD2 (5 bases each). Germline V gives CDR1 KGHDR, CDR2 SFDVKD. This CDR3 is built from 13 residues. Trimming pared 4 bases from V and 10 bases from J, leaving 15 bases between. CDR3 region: CATSEGPVGVQYF. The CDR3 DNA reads TGTGCCACCAGTGAGGGGCCAGTGGGGGTCCAGTACTTC.

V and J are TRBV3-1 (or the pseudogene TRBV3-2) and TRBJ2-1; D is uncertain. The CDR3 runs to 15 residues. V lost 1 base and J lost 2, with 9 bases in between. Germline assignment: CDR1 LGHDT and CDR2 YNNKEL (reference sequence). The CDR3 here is CASSQGYSPYNEQFF. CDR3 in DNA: TGTGCCAGCAGCCAAGGGTACAGTCCCTACAATGAGCAGTTCTTC.

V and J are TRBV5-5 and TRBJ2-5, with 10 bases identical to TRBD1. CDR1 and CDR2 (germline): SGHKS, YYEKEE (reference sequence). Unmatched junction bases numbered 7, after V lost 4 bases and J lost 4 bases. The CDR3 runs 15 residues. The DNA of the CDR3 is TGTGCCAGCAGCCGGCGGGACAGGGGTAGAGAGACCCAGTACTTC. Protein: CASSRRDRGRETQYF.

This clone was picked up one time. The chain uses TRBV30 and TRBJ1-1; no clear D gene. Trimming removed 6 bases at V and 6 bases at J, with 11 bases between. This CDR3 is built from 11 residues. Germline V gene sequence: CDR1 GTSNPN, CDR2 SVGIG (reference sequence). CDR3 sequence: CACGRRAEAFF. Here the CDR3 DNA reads TGTGCCTGTGGTCGGCGGGCTGAAGCTTTCTTT.

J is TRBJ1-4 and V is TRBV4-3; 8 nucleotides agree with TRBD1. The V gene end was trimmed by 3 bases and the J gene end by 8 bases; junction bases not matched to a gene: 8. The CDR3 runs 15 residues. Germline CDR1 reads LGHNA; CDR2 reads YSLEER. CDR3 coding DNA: TGCGCCAGCAGCCACAGCCAGGGGGCGGGGGAAAAACTGTTTTTT. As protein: CASSHSQGAGEKLFF.

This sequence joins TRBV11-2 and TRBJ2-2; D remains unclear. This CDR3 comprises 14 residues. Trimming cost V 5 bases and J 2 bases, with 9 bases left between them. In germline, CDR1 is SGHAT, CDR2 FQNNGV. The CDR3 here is CASSPTENTGELFF. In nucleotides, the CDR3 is TGTGCCAGCAGCCCTACAGAAAACACCGGGGAGCTGTTTTTT.